One sample yielded the 17 T cell receptor beta chains listed below, sequenced in a study of Ad26.COV2.S vaccination and SARS-CoV-2 variants. Repertoires were generated with immunoSEQ multiplex PCR, while TCRdb's copy carries only in-frame clones and drops some. The sample lists about 680,000 clones, roughly 90% occurring once. The treatment: roughly 20 received Ad26.COV2.S at low or high dose, single or two shots; about 5 received placebo; per-sample allocation not given. Collection of samples fell on day 63 after the first vaccine or placebo injection. The sample here was peripheral blood, taken in a trial of Ad26.COV2.S vaccine versus placebo. The source is a person aged 18-60 years who received the Ad26.COV2.S COVID-19 vaccine or a placebo.

The chain links TRBV3-1 (or the pseudogene TRBV3-2) to TRBJ1-5, with no clear D. This CDR3 has 12 residues. V lost 1 base and J 6 bases, leaving 4 bases between the germline ends. Germline assignment: CDR1 LGHDT and CDR2 YNNKEL (reference sequence). CDR3 loop: CASSQGIQPQHF. CDR3 in DNA: TGTGCCAGCAGCCAAGGAATTCAGCCCCAGCATTTT.

V and J are TRBV7-9 and TRBJ2-5; TRBD1 aligns across 11 bases. This CDR3 is built from 14 residues. V was clipped by 5 bases and J by 4 bases; unmatched bases: 3. Per the germline V gene, CDR1 is SEHNR and CDR2 is FQNEAQ (reference sequence). The CDR3 bases are TGTGCCAGCAGCCCCGGGACAGGGGGAGAGACCCAGTACTTC. Protein product: CASSPGTGGETQYF. Full variable domain (missing parts from reference TRBV7-9 and TRBJ2-5): DTGVSQNPRHKITKRGQNVTFRCDPISEHNRLYWYRQTLGQGPEFLTYFQNEAQLEKSRLLSDRFSAERPKGSFSTLEIQRTEQGDSAMYLCASSPGTGGETQYFGPGTRLLVL.

V gene TRBV12-3 or TRBV12-4 combines with J gene TRBJ2-2, with D unresolved. This CDR3 has 13 amino acids. V was cut by 3 bases and J by 0 bases, with 2 bases left in between. CDR3 DNA: TGTGCCAGCAGTTTTTCGAACACCGGGGAGCTGTTTTTT. Protein: CASSFSNTGELFF.

The gene calls are TRBV19 and TRBJ1-2; weak D call: TRBD1 (5 bases). Per germline, CDR1 LNHDA and CDR2 SQIVND (reference sequence). V was shortened by 3 bases and J by 5 bases, with 13 bases between the two germline ends. The CDR3 loop spans 14 amino acids. The CDR3 reads CASSIDDSVYGYTF. In DNA form, the CDR3 reads TGTGCCAGTAGTATCGACGACAGCGTTTATGGCTACACCTTC.

This clone came up a few times. The chain uses TRBV6-5 and TRBJ2-7; 7 nucleotides agree with TRBD1. CDR1 and CDR2 from the germline V gene are MNHEY and SVGAGI. With V trimmed by 7 bases and J by 2 bases, 5 bases remained unmatched. CDR3 length: 13 amino acids. CDR3 coding DNA: TGTGCCAGCAAATCGGGACAGACCTACGAGCAGTACTTC. This encodes CASKSGQTYEQYF.

The chain carries TRBV30 and TRBJ2-4; 8 nucleotides agree with TRBD2. Unmatched junction bases numbered 8, after V lost 1 base and J lost 3 bases. The CDR3 spans 16 residues. Germline V CDR1 and CDR2: GTSNPN, SVGIG (reference sequence). CDR3 nucleotides: TGTGCCTGGAGTGCTCCGCGGGGGGCTGTCAAAAACATTCAGTACTTC. This codes for CAWSAPRGAVKNIQYF.

This clone showed up just once. The chain has TRBV18 and TRBJ1-3, with 8 bases lining up with TRBD1. There are 14 residues in the CDR3. Per germline, CDR1 KGHSH and CDR2 LQKENI. Trimming removed 6 bases from V and 4 bases from J; junction bases left unmatched: 5. Written as DNA, the CDR3 is TGTGCCAGCTCCGAGGGACAGGACGGAAACACCATATATTTT. Encoded protein: CASSEGQDGNTIYF.

The chain has TRBV10-3 and TRBJ2-3, with D unresolved. From germline, CDR1 is ENHRY and CDR2 SYGVKD. CDR3 length: 12 residues. Trimming took 8 bases from V and 6 from J, leaving 12 bases between them. CDR3 sequence reads: CAIGSGADTQYF. The CDR3 DNA reads TGTGCCATCGGATCTGGCGCGGATACGCAGTATTTT.

The V call is TRBV11-3, the J call TRBJ2-1, with 7 bases identical to TRBD2. Germline-derived CDR1 and CDR2 are SGHNT and YENEEA. Unmatched junction bases numbered 1, after V lost 5 bases and J lost 3 bases. The CDR3 contains 13 residues. CDR3: CASSRDYYNEQFF. In DNA, the CDR3 is TGTGCCAGCAGCCGGGACTACTACAATGAGCAGTTCTTC.

The CDR3 protein is CAWSLQGHSPLHF. In DNA form, the CDR3 reads TGTGCCTGGAGTTTACAGGGCCATTCACCCCTCCACTTT. The chain recombines TRBV30 with TRBJ1-6, with D perhaps matching TRBD1 (6 bases). From germline, CDR1 is GTSNPN and CDR2 SVGIG (reference sequence). V gave up 2 bases and J gave up 8 bases, with 10 bases separating them. This CDR3 is 13 amino acids long.

CDR3 loop: CASSSWTAEKLFF. The DNA of the CDR3 is TGTGCCAGCAGTTCCTGGACAGCTGAAAAACTGTTTTTT. The rearrangement links TRBV27 to TRBJ1-4; possible D gene TRBD1, 6 bases. Trimming took 4 bases from V and 7 from J, leaving 10 bases between them. Germline V gives CDR1 MNHEY, CDR2 SMNVEV (reference sequence). The CDR3 runs to 13 residues.

This rearrangement joins TRBV14 to TRBJ2-5; 11 bases map to TRBD2. V shed 0 bases, J shed 3 bases, and the junction held 3 bases outside the gene matches. The length of the CDR3 is 16 residues. Germline V gene sequence: CDR1 SGHDN, CDR2 FVKESK. Here the CDR3 reads CASSQDTGLAEETQYF. As DNA, the CDR3 is TGTGCCAGCAGCCAAGATACGGGACTAGCGGAAGAGACCCAGTACTTC. Complete variable domain (other parts from reference TRBV14 and TRBJ2-5): EAGVTQFPSHSVIEKGQTVTLRCDPISGHDNLYWYRRVMGKEIKFLLHFVKESKQDESGMPNNRFLAERTGGTYSTLKVQPAELEDSGVYFCASSQDTGLAEETQYFGPGTRLLVL.

The V and J genes are TRBV5-5 and TRBJ1-1; 9 nucleotides agree with TRBD1. This CDR3 contains 17 residues. V lost 4 bases, J lost 1 base, and 11 bases stayed unmatched. Germline V lookup: CDR1 SGHKS, CDR2 YYEKEE (reference sequence). The CDR3 loop is CASSPGQGWGWNTEAFF. The CDR3 DNA reads as TGTGCCAGCAGCCCGGGACAGGGATGGGGGTGGAACACTGAAGCTTTCTTT.

This clone was observed at least ten times. One end of the junction does not line up with germline, which may come from a read error. The J gene is TRBJ2-7, the V gene TRBV7-9, with 8 bases matching TRBD1. Germline V CDR1 and CDR2: SEHNR, FQNEAQ (reference sequence). CDR3 length equals 11 residues. CDR3 sequence: CASSNRDRLNF. CDR3 nucleotide sequence: TGTGCCAGCAGCAACCGGGACAGGTTGAATTTC.

This clone was seen more than once but under ten times. The V gene is TRBV6-1, the J gene TRBJ2-1; 7 nucleotides match TRBD2. Per germline, CDR1 MNHNS and CDR2 SASEGT. Losses at the gene ends were 1 base for V and 9 bases for J; bases not matched to a gene: 12. The CDR3 loop spans 16 amino acids. The CDR3 coding sequence is TGTGCCAGCAGTGAAGACCCCGAGATAGCGGGCGCTGAGCAGTTCTTC. Encoded protein: CASSEDPEIAGAEQFF.

Only a few counts were recorded for this clone. The genes are TRBV7-2 and TRBJ2-5, with 13 bases fitting TRBD2. The CDR3 has 16 amino acids. The V and J ends lost 3 bases and 0 bases, in that order; junction bases with no gene match: 1. The germline CDR1 and CDR2 sequences are SGHTA and FQGNSA. The CDR3 bases are TGTGCCAGCAGCTTGACTAGCGGGGGGTACCAAGAGACCCAGTACTTC. Translated: CASSLTSGGYQETQYF.

In regard to this clone: The same CDR3 also results from other DNA sequences found in this sample. The chain employs TRBV12-5 and TRBJ1-5; unclear D gene. Trimming removed 3 bases from V and 4 bases from J, with 4 bases in between. The CDR3 length is 12 residues. Germline CDR1 LGHNT, CDR2 FRNRAP. As DNA, the CDR3 is TGTGCTAGTGGTTTCTCAAATCAGCCCCAGCATTTT. Translation: CASGFSNQPQHF. The variable domain in full, with the rest retrieved from reference TRBV12-5 and TRBJ1-5, is DARVTQTPRHKVTEMGQEVTMRCQPILGHNTVFWYRQTMMQGLELLAYFRNRAPLDDSGMPKDRFSAEMPDATLATLKIQPSEPRDSAVYFCASGFSNQPQHFGDGTRLSIL.